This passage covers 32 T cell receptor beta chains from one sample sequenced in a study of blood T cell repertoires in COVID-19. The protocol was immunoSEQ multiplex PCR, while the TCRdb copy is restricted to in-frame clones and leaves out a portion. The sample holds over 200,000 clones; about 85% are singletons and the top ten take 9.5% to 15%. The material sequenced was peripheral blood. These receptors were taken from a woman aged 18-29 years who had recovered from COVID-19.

This CDR3 is CASSYSLFTGYEQYF. The CDR3 coding sequence is TGTGCCAGCAGTTACTCTCTGTTCACAGGGTACGAGCAGTACTTC. The chain links TRBV6-5 to TRBJ2-7, with D tentatively TRBD1 (6 bases). Germline-derived CDR1 and CDR2 are MNHEY and SVGAGI. CDR3 length equals 15 residues. The V end lost 0 bases, the J end lost 4 bases, and 13 bases lay between the germline ends.

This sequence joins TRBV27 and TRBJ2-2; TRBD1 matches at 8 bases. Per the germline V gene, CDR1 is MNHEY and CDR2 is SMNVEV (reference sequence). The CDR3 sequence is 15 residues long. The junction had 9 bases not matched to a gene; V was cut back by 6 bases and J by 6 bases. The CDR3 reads CASREEQGVPGELFF. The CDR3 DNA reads TGTGCCAGCAGAGAAGAACAGGGGGTTCCCGGGGAGCTGTTTTTT.

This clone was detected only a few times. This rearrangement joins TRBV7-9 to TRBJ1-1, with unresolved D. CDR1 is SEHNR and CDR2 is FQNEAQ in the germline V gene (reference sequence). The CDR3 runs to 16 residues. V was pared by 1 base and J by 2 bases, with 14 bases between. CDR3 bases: TGTGCCAGCAGCTTAGGCGTCCGACACCTTAACACTGAAGCTTTCTTT. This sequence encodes CASSLGVRHLNTEAFF.

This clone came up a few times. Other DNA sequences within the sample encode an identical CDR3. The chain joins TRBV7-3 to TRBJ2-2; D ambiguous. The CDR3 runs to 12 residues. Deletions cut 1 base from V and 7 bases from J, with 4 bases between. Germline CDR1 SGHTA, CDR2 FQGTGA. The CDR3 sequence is CASSLSVGELFF. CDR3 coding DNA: TGTGCCAGCAGCTTAAGCGTCGGGGAGCTGTTTTTT.

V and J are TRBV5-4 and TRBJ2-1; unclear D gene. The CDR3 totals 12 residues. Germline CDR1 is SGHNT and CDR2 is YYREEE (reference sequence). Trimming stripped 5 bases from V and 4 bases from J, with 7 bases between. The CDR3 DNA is TGTGCCAGCAGATCCACTTACAATGAGCAGTTCTTC. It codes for CASRSTYNEQFF.

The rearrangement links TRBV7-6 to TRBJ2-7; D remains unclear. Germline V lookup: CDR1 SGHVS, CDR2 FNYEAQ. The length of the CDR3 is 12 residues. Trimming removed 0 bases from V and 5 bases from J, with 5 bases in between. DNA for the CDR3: TGTGCCAGCAGCTTAGCGCAGAACGAGCAGTACTTC. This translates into CASSLAQNEQYF.

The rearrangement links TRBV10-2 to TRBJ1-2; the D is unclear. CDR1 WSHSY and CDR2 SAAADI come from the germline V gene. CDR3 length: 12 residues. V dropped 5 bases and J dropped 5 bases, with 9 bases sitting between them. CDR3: CASSFDNYGYTF. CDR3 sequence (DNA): TGCGCCAGCAGTTTCGACAATTATGGCTACACCTTC.

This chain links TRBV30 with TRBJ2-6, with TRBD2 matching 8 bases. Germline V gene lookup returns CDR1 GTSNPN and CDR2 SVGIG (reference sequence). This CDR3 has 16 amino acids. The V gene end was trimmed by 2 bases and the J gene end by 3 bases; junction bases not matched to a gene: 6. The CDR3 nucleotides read TGTGCCTGGAGTCGGCGGGAGGCTCATGGGGCCAACGTCCTGACTTTC. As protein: CAWSRREAHGANVLTF.

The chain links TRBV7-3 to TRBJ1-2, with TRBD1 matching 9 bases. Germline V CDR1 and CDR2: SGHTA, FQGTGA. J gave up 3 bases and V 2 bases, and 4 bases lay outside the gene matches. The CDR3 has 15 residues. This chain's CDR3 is CASSLARDRDYGYTF. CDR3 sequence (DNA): TGTGCCAGCAGCTTAGCCCGGGACAGGGACTATGGCTACACCTTC. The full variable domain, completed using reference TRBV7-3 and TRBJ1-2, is GAGVSQTPSNKVTEKGKYVELRCDPISGHTALYWYRQSLGQGPEFLIYFQGTGAADDSGLPNDRFFAVRPEGSVSTLKIQRTERGDSAVYLCASSLARDRDYGYTFGSGTRLTVV.

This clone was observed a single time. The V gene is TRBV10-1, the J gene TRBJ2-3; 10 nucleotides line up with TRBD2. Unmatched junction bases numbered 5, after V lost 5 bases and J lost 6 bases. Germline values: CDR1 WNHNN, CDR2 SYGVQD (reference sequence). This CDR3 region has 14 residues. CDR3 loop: CASSSSGGLDTQYF. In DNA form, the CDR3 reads TGCGCCAGCAGTTCTAGCGGGGGCCTGGATACGCAGTATTTT.

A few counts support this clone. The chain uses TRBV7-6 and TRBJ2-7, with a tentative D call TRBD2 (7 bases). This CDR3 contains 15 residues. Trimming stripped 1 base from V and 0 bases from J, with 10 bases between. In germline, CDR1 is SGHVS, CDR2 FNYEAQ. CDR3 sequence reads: CASSLGGGHSYEQYF. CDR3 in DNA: TGTGCCAGCAGCTTAGGCGGGGGCCACTCCTACGAGCAGTACTTC.

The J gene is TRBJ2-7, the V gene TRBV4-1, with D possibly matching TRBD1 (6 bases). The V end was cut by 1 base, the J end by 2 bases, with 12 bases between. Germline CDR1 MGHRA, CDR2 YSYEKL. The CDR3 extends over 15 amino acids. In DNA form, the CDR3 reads TGCGCCAGCAGCCAAGTTGGTAGGGGGACCTACGAGCAGTACTTC. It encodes CASSQVGRGTYEQYF.

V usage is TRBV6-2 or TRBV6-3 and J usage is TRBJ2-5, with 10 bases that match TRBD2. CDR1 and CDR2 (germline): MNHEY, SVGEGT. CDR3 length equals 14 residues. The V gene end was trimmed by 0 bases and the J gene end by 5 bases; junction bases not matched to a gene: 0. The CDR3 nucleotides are TGTGCCAGCAGTTACTCGGGACTAGCGGAGACCCAGTACTTC. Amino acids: CASSYSGLAETQYF.

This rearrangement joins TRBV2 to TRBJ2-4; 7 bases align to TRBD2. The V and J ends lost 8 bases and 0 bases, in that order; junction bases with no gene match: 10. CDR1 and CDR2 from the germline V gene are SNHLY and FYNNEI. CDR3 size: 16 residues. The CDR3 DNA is TGTGCCAGCTACCTAGCGGATTCCTTAGCCAAAAACATTCAGTACTTC. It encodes CASYLADSLAKNIQYF.

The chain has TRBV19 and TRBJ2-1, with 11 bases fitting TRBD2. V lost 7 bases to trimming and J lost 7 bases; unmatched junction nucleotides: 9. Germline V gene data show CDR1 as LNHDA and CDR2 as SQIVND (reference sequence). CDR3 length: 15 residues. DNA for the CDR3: TGTGCCAGTATGATGGGACTAGCGGCAACAAATGAGCAGTTCTTC. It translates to CASMMGLAATNEQFF.

The CDR3 DNA reads as TGCAGCGGGGGGGAGGGCTACGAGCAGTACTTC. It codes for CSGGEGYEQYF. The chain employs TRBV29-1 and TRBJ2-7; 7 bases agree with TRBD2. From germline, CDR1 is SQVTM and CDR2 ANQGSEA. Trimming took 7 bases from V and 3 from J; bases not matched to a gene: 3. The CDR3 covers 11 residues.

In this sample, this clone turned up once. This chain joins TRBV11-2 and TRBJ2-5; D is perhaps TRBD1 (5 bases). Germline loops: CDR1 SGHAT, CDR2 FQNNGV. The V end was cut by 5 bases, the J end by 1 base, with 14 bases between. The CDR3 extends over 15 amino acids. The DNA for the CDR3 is TGTGCCAGCAGCCCAAAATTGACAGTCCAAGAGACCCAGTACTTC. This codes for CASSPKLTVQETQYF.

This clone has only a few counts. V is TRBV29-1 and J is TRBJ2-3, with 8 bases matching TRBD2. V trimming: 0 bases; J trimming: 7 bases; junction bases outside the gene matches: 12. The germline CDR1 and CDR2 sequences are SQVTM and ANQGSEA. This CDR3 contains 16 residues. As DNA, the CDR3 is TGCAGCGTTGAAGATAGGCCCAGCGGGAGACCGCATACGCAGTATTTT. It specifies CSVEDRPSGRPHTQYF.

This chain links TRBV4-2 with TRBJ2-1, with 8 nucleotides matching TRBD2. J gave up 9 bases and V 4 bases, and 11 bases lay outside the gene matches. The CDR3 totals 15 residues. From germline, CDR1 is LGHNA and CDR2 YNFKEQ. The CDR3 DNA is TGTGCCAGCAGCCTGGGACTAGAACGGTCCATTGAGCAGTTCTTC. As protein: CASSLGLERSIEQFF.

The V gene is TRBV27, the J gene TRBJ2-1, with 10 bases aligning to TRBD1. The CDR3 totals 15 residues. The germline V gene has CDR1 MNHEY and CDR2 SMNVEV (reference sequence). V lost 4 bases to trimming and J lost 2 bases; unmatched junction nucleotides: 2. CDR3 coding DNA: TGTGCCAGCAGTTCCGGGACAGGGGCCTACAATGAGCAGTTCTTC. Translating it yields CASSSGTGAYNEQFF.

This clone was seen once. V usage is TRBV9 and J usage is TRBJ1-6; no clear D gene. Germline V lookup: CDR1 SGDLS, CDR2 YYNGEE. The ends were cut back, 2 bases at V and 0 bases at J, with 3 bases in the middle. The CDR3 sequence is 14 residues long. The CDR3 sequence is CASSVSSYNSPLHF. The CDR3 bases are TGTGCCAGCAGCGTTAGCTCCTATAATTCACCCCTCCACTTT.

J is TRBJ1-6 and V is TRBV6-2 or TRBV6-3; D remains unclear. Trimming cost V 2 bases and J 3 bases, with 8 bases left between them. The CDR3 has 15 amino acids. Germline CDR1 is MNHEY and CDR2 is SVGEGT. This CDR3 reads CASSYEGVYNSPLHF. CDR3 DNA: TGTGCCAGCAGTTACGAGGGAGTCTATAATTCACCCCTCCACTTT.

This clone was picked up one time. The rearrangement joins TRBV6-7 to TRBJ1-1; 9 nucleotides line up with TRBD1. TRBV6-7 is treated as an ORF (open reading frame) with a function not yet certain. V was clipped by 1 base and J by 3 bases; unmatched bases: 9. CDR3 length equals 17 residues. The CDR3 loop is CASSYCRYRGPDTEAFF. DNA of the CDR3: TGTGCCAGCAGTTACTGCCGGTACAGGGGGCCAGACACTGAAGCTTTCTTT.

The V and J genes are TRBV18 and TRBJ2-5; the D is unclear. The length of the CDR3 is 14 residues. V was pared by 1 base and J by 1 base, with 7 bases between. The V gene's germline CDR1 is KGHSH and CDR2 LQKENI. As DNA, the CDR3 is TGTGCCAGCTCACCACTGCTAGTCCAAGAGACCCAGTACTTC. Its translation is CASSPLLVQETQYF. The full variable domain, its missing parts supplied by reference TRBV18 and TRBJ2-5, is NAGVMQNPRHLVRRRGQEARLRCSPMKGHSHVYWYRQLPEEGLKFMVYLQKENIIDESGMPKERFSAEFPKEGPSILRIQQVVRGDSAAYFCASSPLLVQETQYFGPGTRLLVL.

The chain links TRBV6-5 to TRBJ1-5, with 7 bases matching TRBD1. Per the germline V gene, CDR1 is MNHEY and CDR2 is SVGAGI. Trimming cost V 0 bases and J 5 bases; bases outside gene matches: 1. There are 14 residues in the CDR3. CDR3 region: CASSYSGGHQPQHF. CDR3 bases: TGTGCCAGCAGTTACTCAGGGGGCCATCAGCCCCAGCATTTT.

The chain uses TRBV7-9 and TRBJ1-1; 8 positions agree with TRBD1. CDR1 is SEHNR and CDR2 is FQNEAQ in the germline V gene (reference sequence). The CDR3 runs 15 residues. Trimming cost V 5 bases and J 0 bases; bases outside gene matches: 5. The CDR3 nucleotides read TGTGCCAGCAGCACCGGACAGGGCATGAACACTGAAGCTTTCTTT. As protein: CASSTGQGMNTEAFF.

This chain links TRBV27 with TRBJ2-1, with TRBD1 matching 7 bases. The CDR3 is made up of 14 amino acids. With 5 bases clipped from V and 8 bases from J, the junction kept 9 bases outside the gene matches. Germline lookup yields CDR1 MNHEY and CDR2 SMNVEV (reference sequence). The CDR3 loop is CASSRDRATHEQFF. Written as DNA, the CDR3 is TGTGCCAGCAGTCGCGACAGGGCAACACATGAGCAGTTCTTC.

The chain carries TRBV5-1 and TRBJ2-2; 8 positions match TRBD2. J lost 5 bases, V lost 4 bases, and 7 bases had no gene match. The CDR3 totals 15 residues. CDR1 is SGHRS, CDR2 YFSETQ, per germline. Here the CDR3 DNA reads TGCGCCAGCAGCCAAACTAGCGGCCTAACCGGGGAGCTGTTTTTT. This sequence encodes CASSQTSGLTGELFF. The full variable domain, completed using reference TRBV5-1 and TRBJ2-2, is KAGVTQTPRYLIKTRGQQVTLSCSPISGHRSVSWYQQTPGQGLQFLFEYFSETQRNKGNFPGRFSGRQFSNSRSEMNVSTLELGDSALYLCASSQTSGLTGELFFGEGSRLTVL.

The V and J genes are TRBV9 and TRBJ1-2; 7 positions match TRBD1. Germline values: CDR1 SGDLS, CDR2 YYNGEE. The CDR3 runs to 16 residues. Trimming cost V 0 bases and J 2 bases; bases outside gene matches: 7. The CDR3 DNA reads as TGTGCCAGCAGCGTAGGAGGGACAGCCCGAAACTATGGCTACACCTTC. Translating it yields CASSVGGTARNYGYTF.

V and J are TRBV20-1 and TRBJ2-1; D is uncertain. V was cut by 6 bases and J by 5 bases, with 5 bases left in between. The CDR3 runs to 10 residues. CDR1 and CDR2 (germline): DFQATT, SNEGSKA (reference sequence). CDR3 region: CSANDNEQFF. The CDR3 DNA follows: TGCAGTGCCAATGACAATGAGCAGTTCTTC.

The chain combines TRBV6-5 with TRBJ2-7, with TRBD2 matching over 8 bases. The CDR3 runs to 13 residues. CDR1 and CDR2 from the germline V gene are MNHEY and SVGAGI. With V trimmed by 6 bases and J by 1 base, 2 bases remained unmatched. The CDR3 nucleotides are TGTGCCAGCAGCGGGACTAGTTCCTACGAGCAGTACTTC. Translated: CASSGTSSYEQYF.

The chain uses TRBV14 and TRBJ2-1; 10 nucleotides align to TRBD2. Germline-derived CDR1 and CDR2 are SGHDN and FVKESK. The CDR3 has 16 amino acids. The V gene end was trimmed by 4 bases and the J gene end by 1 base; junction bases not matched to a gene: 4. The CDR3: CASSPYSGRSYNEQFF. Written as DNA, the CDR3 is TGTGCCAGCAGCCCCTATAGCGGGAGGTCCTACAATGAGCAGTTCTTC.